A selection of T cell receptor beta chains follows, all from one sample in a study of low-dose radiotherapy and immunotherapy resistance in tumors. Using its own MiXCR run on the reads, TCRdb lists one record per CDR3 protein. Of under 75,000 distinct CDR3 sequences in the sample, 23% were seen once. The specimen comprised PBMCs, sampled after low-dose radiotherapy plus immunotherapy. Receptors were obtained from a male donor with prostate cancer. Each CDR3 is given with its conserved first and last residue. The order of the fields is V gene, J gene, D gene, clone size, CDR3 protein, CDR3 DNA. The D gene is left open where the match is weak. Clone sizes are given selectively: once, few, many, or a class where the clone is expanded.

v_call: TRBV5-1
j_call: TRBJ2-3
d_call: TRBD2
clone_size: many
cdr3_aa: CASSGESSGGGGDTQYF
cdr3_nt: TGCGCCAGCAGCGGAGAGTCTAGCGGGGGGGGGGGAGATACGCAGTATTTT

v_call: TRBV21-1
j_call: TRBJ2-1
d_call: .
clone_size: once
cdr3_aa: CASSKEGDPVLAGLGPQQFF
cdr3_nt: TGTGCCAGCAGCAAAGAGGGGGACCCGGTTCTAGCGGGATTAGGGCCTCAGCAGTTCTTC

v_call: TRBV12-3/TRBV12-4
j_call: TRBJ2-2
d_call: .
clone_size: many
cdr3_aa: CASSGNAGELFF
cdr3_nt: TGTGCCAGCAGTGGGAACGCCGGGGAGCTGTTTTTT

v_call: TRBV6-2/TRBV6-3
j_call: TRBJ2-1
d_call: TRBD1
clone_size: medium-sized
cdr3_aa: CASRFTDRVPFF
cdr3_nt: TGTGCCAGCAGGTTCACGGACAGGGTCCCGTTCTTC

v_call: TRBV5-1
j_call: TRBJ2-2
d_call: .
clone_size: many
cdr3_aa: CASSLQPTNTGELFF
cdr3_nt: TGCGCCAGCAGCTTGCAGCCGACGAACACCGGGGAGCTGTTTTTT

v_call: TRBV20-1
j_call: TRBJ1-4
d_call: .
clone_size: many
cdr3_aa: CSARDRGREEKLFF
cdr3_nt: TGCAGTGCTAGAGATCGGGGAAGGGAGGAAAAACTGTTTTTT

v_call: TRBV2
j_call: TRBJ1-2
d_call: .
clone_size: many
cdr3_aa: CASRGTANYKGYTF
cdr3_nt: TGTGCCAGCAGAGGGACTGCCAACTATAAGGGCTACACCTTC

v_call: TRBV6-2/TRBV6-3
j_call: TRBJ1-1
d_call: .
clone_size: many
cdr3_aa: CASRKDGNTEAFF
cdr3_nt: TGTGCCAGCAGGAAGGACGGGAACACTGAAGCTTTCTTT

v_call: TRBV11-2
j_call: TRBJ2-5
d_call: .
clone_size: many
cdr3_aa: CASSLQRETQYF
cdr3_nt: TGTGCCAGCAGCTTACAGCGGGAGACCCAGTACTTC

v_call: TRBV11-2
j_call: TRBJ2-1
d_call: TRBD2
clone_size: .
cdr3_aa: CASVLAGGTEQFF
cdr3_nt: TGTGCCAGCGTACTAGCGGGAGGTACTGAGCAGTTCTTC

v_call: TRBV20-1
j_call: TRBJ2-4
d_call: .
clone_size: many
cdr3_aa: CSARAHAKNIQYF
cdr3_nt: TGCAGTGCTAGAGCACACGCCAAAAACATTCAGTACTTC

v_call: TRBV19
j_call: TRBJ1-5
d_call: .
clone_size: many
cdr3_aa: CASSIFPDSNQPQHF
cdr3_nt: TGTGCCAGTAGTATTTTTCCAGATAGCAATCAGCCCCAGCATTTT

v_call: TRBV19
j_call: TRBJ2-6
d_call: .
clone_size: many
cdr3_aa: CASSPWGSGANVLTF
cdr3_nt: TGTGCCAGTAGCCCCTGGGGCTCTGGGGCCAACGTCCTGACTTTC

v_call: TRBV19
j_call: TRBJ2-1
d_call: TRBD2
clone_size: many
cdr3_aa: CASSIRGSGGTTDNEQFF
cdr3_nt: TGTGCCAGTAGTATCAGGGGTAGCGGGGGAACCACGGACAATGAGCAGTTCTTC

v_call: TRBV28
j_call: TRBJ2-5
d_call: .
clone_size: many
cdr3_aa: CASSPRVQETQYF
cdr3_nt: TGTGCCAGCAGTCCGCGGGTTCAAGAGACCCAGTACTTC

v_call: TRBV20-1
j_call: TRBJ2-7
d_call: TRBD2
clone_size: many
cdr3_aa: CSAKAGGQSYEQYF
cdr3_nt: TGCAGTGCAAAAGCGGGGGGGCAATCCTACGAGCAGTACTTC

v_call: TRBV6-1
j_call: TRBJ1-2
d_call: .
clone_size: many
cdr3_aa: CASTESWGNYGYTF
cdr3_nt: TGTGCTTCTACGGAGAGCTGGGGTAACTATGGCTACACCTTC

v_call: TRBV15
j_call: TRBJ2-7
d_call: .
clone_size: many
cdr3_aa: CATSRDRRPEGEQYF
cdr3_nt: TGTGCCACCAGCAGAGATCGGAGACCTGAAGGTGAGCAGTACTTC

v_call: TRBV11-1
j_call: TRBJ2-7
d_call: TRBD1
clone_size: medium-sized
cdr3_aa: CASSTTGLQAEQYF
cdr3_nt: TGTGCCAGCAGCACGACAGGGCTCCAGGCCGAGCAGTACTTC

v_call: TRBV18
j_call: TRBJ1-1
d_call: .
clone_size: many
cdr3_aa: CASSPVLNTEAFF
cdr3_nt: TGTGCCAGCTCACCCGTTCTCAACACTGAAGCTTTCTTT

v_call: TRBV12-3/TRBV12-4
j_call: TRBJ1-3
d_call: .
clone_size: .
cdr3_aa: CATIKGGSGNTIYF
cdr3_nt: TGTGCCACCATTAAAGGGGGATCTGGAAACACCATATATTTT

v_call: TRBV6-6
j_call: TRBJ1-4
d_call: .
clone_size: many
cdr3_aa: CASSNRDTLTNEKLFF
cdr3_nt: TGTGCCAGCAGTAACCGGGACACACTAACTAATGAAAAACTGTTTTTT

v_call: TRBV7-2
j_call: TRBJ2-2
d_call: .
clone_size: .
cdr3_aa: CASSLRGGTGELFF
cdr3_nt: TGTGCCAGCAGCTTACGTGGCGGGACCGGGGAGCTGTTTTTT

v_call: TRBV28
j_call: TRBJ2-2
d_call: .
clone_size: many
cdr3_aa: CASSPWTGELFF
cdr3_nt: TGTGCCAGCAGCCCCTGGACCGGGGAGCTGTTTTTT

v_call: TRBV20-1
j_call: TRBJ1-5
d_call: TRBD1
clone_size: many
cdr3_aa: CSASRQGGVSDQHF
cdr3_nt: TGCAGTGCCTCGAGACAGGGGGGGGTCTCTGACCAGCATTTT

v_call: TRBV29-1
j_call: TRBJ2-1
d_call: .
clone_size: .
cdr3_aa: CSTNRDAGIDEQFF
cdr3_nt: TGCAGCACGAATCGGGACGCGGGGATTGATGAGCAGTTCTTC

v_call: TRBV7-2
j_call: TRBJ1-1
d_call: .
clone_size: many
cdr3_aa: CASSLVPPGLSTEAFF
cdr3_nt: TGTGCCAGCAGCTTAGTCCCCCCGGGGTTGAGCACTGAAGCTTTCTTT

v_call: TRBV9
j_call: TRBJ2-6
d_call: .
clone_size: many
cdr3_aa: CASSVASGLGANVLTF
cdr3_nt: TGTGCCAGCAGCGTAGCTTCTGGGCTGGGGGCCAACGTCCTGACTTTC

v_call: TRBV5-6
j_call: TRBJ2-3
d_call: .
clone_size: .
cdr3_aa: CASSLDRQVALDTQYF
cdr3_nt: TGTGCCAGCAGCTTAGACCGGCAAGTAGCGCTAGATACGCAGTATTTT

v_call: TRBV5-5
j_call: TRBJ2-7
d_call: TRBD2
clone_size: .
cdr3_aa: CASSSLTSGGAYEQYF
cdr3_nt: TGTGCCAGCAGCTCCCTGACTAGCGGGGGGGCCTACGAGCAGTACTTC

v_call: TRBV2
j_call: TRBJ2-4
d_call: TRBD1
clone_size: many
cdr3_aa: CASRGRTGKNIQYF
cdr3_nt: TGTGCCAGCAGGGGACGGACAGGCAAAAACATTCAGTACTTC

v_call: TRBV4-2
j_call: TRBJ2-6
d_call: TRBD2
clone_size: many
cdr3_aa: CASSQGGGSGANVLTF
cdr3_nt: TGTGCCAGCAGCCAAGGGGGGGGATCTGGGGCCAACGTCCTGACTTTC

v_call: TRBV7-6
j_call: TRBJ2-3
d_call: .
clone_size: many
cdr3_aa: CASSLRLETDTQYF
cdr3_nt: TGTGCCAGCAGCTTACGGCTAGAGACAGATACGCAGTATTTT

v_call: TRBV2
j_call: TRBJ1-1
d_call: .
clone_size: many
cdr3_aa: CASTGVAVEAFF
cdr3_nt: TGTGCCAGCACAGGGGTGGCAGTTGAAGCTTTCTTT

v_call: TRBV6-2/TRBV6-3
j_call: TRBJ1-6
d_call: .
clone_size: few
cdr3_aa: CASSYPDGSISPLHF
cdr3_nt: TGTGCCAGCAGTTACCCGGACGGTTCGATTTCACCCCTCCACTTT

v_call: TRBV20-1
j_call: TRBJ2-7
d_call: TRBD2
clone_size: many
cdr3_aa: CSARLAGVHEQYF
cdr3_nt: TGCAGTGCTAGACTAGCGGGAGTCCACGAGCAGTACTTC

v_call: TRBV4-2
j_call: TRBJ2-1
d_call: TRBD1
clone_size: many
cdr3_aa: CASSQGGTGGRDEQFF
cdr3_nt: TGTGCCAGCAGCCAAGGGGGGACAGGGGGCAGGGATGAGCAGTTCTTC

v_call: TRBV5-3
j_call: TRBJ1-1
d_call: TRBD1
clone_size: .
cdr3_aa: CASRGQGDTEAFF
cdr3_nt: TGTGCCAGCCGGGGACAGGGGGACACTGAAGCTTTCTTT

v_call: TRBV4-2
j_call: TRBJ2-7
d_call: .
clone_size: many
cdr3_aa: CASSQDWDSSSYEQYF
cdr3_nt: TGTGCCAGCAGCCAAGACTGGGACTCAAGCTCCTACGAGCAGTACTTC

v_call: TRBV30
j_call: TRBJ2-7
d_call: TRBD2
clone_size: few
cdr3_aa: CAWSPGGRFEQYF
cdr3_nt: TGTGCCTGGAGTCCGGGGGGTAGGTTCGAGCAGTACTTC

v_call: TRBV7-2
j_call: TRBJ2-3
d_call: TRBD2
clone_size: many
cdr3_aa: CASSLKTSGGAGSGADTQYF
cdr3_nt: TGTGCCAGCAGCTTAAAAACTAGCGGGGGGGCGGGTTCAGGGGCAGATACGCAGTATTTT

v_call: TRBV20-1
j_call: TRBJ1-1
d_call: .
clone_size: many
cdr3_aa: CSASLSGVGEAFF
cdr3_nt: TGCAGTGCTAGCCTTTCAGGGGTTGGTGAAGCTTTCTTT

v_call: TRBV14
j_call: TRBJ2-1
d_call: .
clone_size: many
cdr3_aa: CASSLYYRDEQFF
cdr3_nt: TGTGCCAGCAGCCTTTACTATAGGGATGAGCAGTTCTTC

v_call: TRBV12-5
j_call: TRBJ1-5
d_call: .
clone_size: many
cdr3_aa: CASGLGSTGIKPQHF
cdr3_nt: TGTGCTAGTGGTTTAGGGTCGACAGGAATCAAGCCCCAGCATTTT

v_call: TRBV3-1
j_call: TRBJ2-2
d_call: .
clone_size: .
cdr3_aa: CASSQQNTGELFF
cdr3_nt: TGTGCCAGCAGCCAACAGAACACCGGGGAGCTGTTTTTT

v_call: TRBV4-3
j_call: TRBJ1-2
d_call: .
clone_size: many
cdr3_aa: CASSHIGDGKNYGYTF
cdr3_nt: TGCGCCAGCAGCCACATAGGGGACGGGAAAAACTATGGCTACACCTTC

v_call: TRBV4-1
j_call: TRBJ1-1
d_call: .
clone_size: .
cdr3_aa: CASSGRTENTEAFF
cdr3_nt: TGCGCCAGCAGCGGAAGGACGGAGAACACTGAAGCTTTCTTT

v_call: TRBV5-6
j_call: TRBJ2-7
d_call: .
clone_size: .
cdr3_aa: CASSGRRGLQREQYF
cdr3_nt: TGTGCCAGCAGCGGAAGACGGGGACTCCAAAGGGAGCAGTACTTC

v_call: TRBV29-1
j_call: TRBJ2-1
d_call: TRBD2
clone_size: many
cdr3_aa: CSARRAGEGEQFF
cdr3_nt: TGCAGCGCCCGTCGGGCGGGAGAGGGTGAGCAGTTCTTC

v_call: TRBV18
j_call: TRBJ2-5
d_call: TRBD1
clone_size: few
cdr3_aa: CASSPRTGAGETQYF
cdr3_nt: TGTGCCAGCTCACCTAGGACAGGGGCCGGGGAGACTCAGTACTTC

v_call: TRBV4-3
j_call: TRBJ1-5
d_call: .
clone_size: many
cdr3_aa: CASSLDTAKNQPQHF
cdr3_nt: TGCGCCAGCAGCCTAGACACCGCGAAAAATCAGCCCCAGCATTTT

v_call: TRBV12-3/TRBV12-4
j_call: TRBJ1-2
d_call: .
clone_size: many
cdr3_aa: CASSPGQKYGYTF
cdr3_nt: TGTGCCAGCAGCCCCGGACAGAAGTATGGCTACACCTTC